This is a list of T cell receptor beta chains from one sample in a study of T cell clones after liver transplantation. TCRdb's table, derived via immunoSEQ multiplex PCR, lists solely in-frame clones and lacks some. The profile covers just under 60,000 clones, with 70% appearing a single time and roughly 2.8% taken by the ten largest. The material sequenced was CD4+ T cells from blood, taken at the roughly 16-month timepoint. These TCRs come from a human patient who received a liver transplant. Some T cells may be graft donor cells. The CDR3 runs from the conserved cysteine through the conserved F or W. The D gene is left open where the match is weak. Only part of the rows carry a size: once, few, many, or a class if the clone is expanded.

V gene: TRBV10-3
CDR3 length: 13
D gene: TRBD1
clone size: .
J gene: TRBJ2-5
CDR3 DNA: TGTGCCACTCAGACAGGGGGCCAAGAGACCCAGTACTTC
CDR3 protein: CATQTGGQETQYF

V gene: TRBV28
CDR3 length: 14
D gene: .
clone size: .
J gene: TRBJ2-7
CDR3 DNA: TGTGCCAGCACCCAACTCGCGGGCAGCTACGAGCAGTACTTC
CDR3 protein: CASTQLAGSYEQYF

V gene: TRBV28
CDR3 length: 11
D gene: TRBD1
clone size: .
J gene: TRBJ1-1
CDR3 DNA: TGTGCCAGCAGTTATACAGGGGGGGCTTTCTTT
CDR3 protein: CASSYTGGAFF

V gene: TRBV28
CDR3 length: 14
D gene: .
clone size: .
J gene: TRBJ1-1
CDR3 DNA: TGTGCCAGCAGTTTGTTGGGGGGGGCTTCCGAAGCTTTCTTT
CDR3 protein: CASSLLGGASEAFF

V gene: TRBV14
CDR3 length: 13
D gene: TRBD1
clone size: medium-sized
J gene: TRBJ2-7
CDR3 DNA: TGTGCCAGCAGCCCCAGGACAGGGAACGAGCAGTACTTC
CDR3 protein: CASSPRTGNEQYF

V gene: TRBV28
CDR3 length: 18
D gene: TRBD2
clone size: few
J gene: TRBJ2-1
CDR3 DNA: TGTGCCAGCAGAACCCAGGGACTAGCGGGAGGCCCGGATGGAGAGCAGTTCTTC
CDR3 protein: CASRTQGLAGGPDGEQFF

V gene: TRBV9
CDR3 length: 14
D gene: TRBD2
clone size: .
J gene: TRBJ2-7
CDR3 DNA: TGTGCCAGCAGCGTAGCGGCGGGGGGATCGTTGCAGTACTTC
CDR3 protein: CASSVAAGGSLQYF

V gene: TRBV7-6
CDR3 length: 16
D gene: .
clone size: .
J gene: TRBJ2-7
CDR3 DNA: TGTGCCAGCAGCTTAGTGGGCCAGGGGAGCTCCTACGAGCAGTACTTC
CDR3 protein: CASSLVGQGSSYEQYF

V gene: TRBV7-8
CDR3 length: 14
D gene: .
clone size: .
J gene: TRBJ2-3
CDR3 DNA: TGTGCCAGCAGCTTAGTGCCAGCTTCAGATACGCAGTATTTT
CDR3 protein: CASSLVPASDTQYF

V gene: TRBV5-8
CDR3 length: 14
D gene: .
clone size: .
J gene: TRBJ2-3
CDR3 DNA: TGTGCCAGCAGCTTGGAGGGGAGCACAGATACGCAGTATTTT
CDR3 protein: CASSLEGSTDTQYF

V gene: TRBV5-1
CDR3 length: 15
D gene: .
clone size: .
J gene: TRBJ2-7
CDR3 DNA: TGCGCCAGCAGCTTGAAAGGGGGGGCGAACTACGAGCAGTACTTC
CDR3 protein: CASSLKGGANYEQYF

V gene: TRBV18
CDR3 length: 15
D gene: TRBD2
clone size: .
J gene: TRBJ2-1
CDR3 DNA: TGTGCCAGCTCACAACTAGCGGGAGATGGGTATGAGCAGTTCTTC
CDR3 protein: CASSQLAGDGYEQFF

V gene: TRBV27
CDR3 length: 14
D gene: .
clone size: few
J gene: TRBJ1-2
CDR3 DNA: TGTGCCAGCAGTTCCTCGACAGGATACTATGGCTACACCTTC
CDR3 protein: CASSSSTGYYGYTF

V gene: TRBV6-5
CDR3 length: 15
D gene: .
clone size: .
J gene: TRBJ2-3
CDR3 DNA: TGTGCCAGCACCCTCCGTGACCCTGTGACAGATACGCAGTATTTT
CDR3 protein: CASTLRDPVTDTQYF

V gene: TRBV10-3
CDR3 length: 13
D gene: TRBD2
clone size: .
J gene: TRBJ2-5
CDR3 DNA: TGTGCCAGCCTCGGGGGGACCCAAGAGACCCAGTACTTC
CDR3 protein: CASLGGTQETQYF

V gene: TRBV7-8
CDR3 length: 16
D gene: TRBD2
clone size: .
J gene: TRBJ2-4
CDR3 DNA: TGTGCCAGCAGCTTAGTTTCGCCTAGAACTAGCGGCATTCAGTACTTC
CDR3 protein: CASSLVSPRTSGIQYF

V gene: TRBV5-4
CDR3 length: 16
D gene: .
clone size: .
J gene: TRBJ1-6
CDR3 DNA: TGTGCCAGCAGCTTGGCCCGGGGTGGTCTTAATTCACCCCTCCACTTT
CDR3 protein: CASSLARGGLNSPLHF

V gene: TRBV11-2
CDR3 length: 12
D gene: .
clone size: .
J gene: TRBJ2-2
CDR3 DNA: TGTGCCAGCAGCTTATTTAACGGGGAGCTGTTTTTT
CDR3 protein: CASSLFNGELFF

V gene: TRBV7-2
CDR3 length: 16
D gene: TRBD2
clone size: .
J gene: TRBJ2-1
CDR3 DNA: TGTGCCAGCAGCTTAGCGCGGACTAGCGGGTACAATGAGCAGTTCTTC
CDR3 protein: CASSLARTSGYNEQFF

V gene: TRBV7-9
CDR3 length: 18
D gene: .
clone size: many
J gene: TRBJ2-2
CDR3 DNA: TGTGCCAGCAGCTACAGCATCATCCAGGGCGGAGTAGCCGGGGAGCTGTTTTTT
CDR3 protein: CASSYSIIQGGVAGELFF

V gene: TRBV19
CDR3 length: 14
D gene: .
clone size: .
J gene: TRBJ1-3
CDR3 DNA: TGTGCCAGTAGTAGAGGACACTCTGGAAACACCATATATTTT
CDR3 protein: CASSRGHSGNTIYF

V gene: TRBV6-5
CDR3 length: 14
D gene: TRBD2
clone size: few
J gene: TRBJ2-3
CDR3 DNA: TGTGCCAGCAGTTATAGGCGGGGGACAGATACGCAGTATTTT
CDR3 protein: CASSYRRGTDTQYF

V gene: TRBV5-6
CDR3 length: 17
D gene: TRBD1
clone size: .
J gene: TRBJ1-4
CDR3 DNA: TGTGCCAGCAGCCTCCGGACAGGAAGTTCAACTAATGAAAAACTGTTTTTT
CDR3 protein: CASSLRTGSSTNEKLFF

V gene: TRBV19
CDR3 length: 16
D gene: TRBD2
clone size: .
J gene: TRBJ2-3
CDR3 DNA: TGTGCCAGTAATGGTGCCAGCGGGAGTTGGTCAGATACGCAGTATTTT
CDR3 protein: CASNGASGSWSDTQYF

V gene: TRBV6-1
CDR3 length: 17
D gene: .
clone size: few
J gene: TRBJ2-6
CDR3 DNA: TGTGCCAGCAGTGTGAACAGCTTCAGCTCTGGGGCCAACGTCCTGACTTTC
CDR3 protein: CASSVNSFSSGANVLTF

V gene: TRBV28
CDR3 length: 11
D gene: .
clone size: .
J gene: TRBJ2-1
CDR3 DNA: TGTGCCAGCACTTCCGACAATGAGCAGTTCTTC
CDR3 protein: CASTSDNEQFF

V gene: TRBV13
CDR3 length: 13
D gene: .
clone size: .
J gene: TRBJ2-2
CDR3 DNA: TGTGCCAGCAGCCTTCAGGGAAACGGGGAGCTGTTTTTT
CDR3 protein: CASSLQGNGELFF

V gene: TRBV19
CDR3 length: 14
D gene: .
clone size: .
J gene: TRBJ1-5
CDR3 DNA: TGTGCCAGTAGCGGACAGAGCGGCAATCAGCCCCAGCATTTT
CDR3 protein: CASSGQSGNQPQHF

V gene: TRBV5-1
CDR3 length: 15
D gene: .
clone size: .
J gene: TRBJ2-5
CDR3 DNA: TGCGCCAGCAGCGTGGCGGGGGCCACCCAAGAGACCCAGTACTTC
CDR3 protein: CASSVAGATQETQYF

V gene: TRBV19
CDR3 length: 14
D gene: .
clone size: .
J gene: TRBJ1-1
CDR3 DNA: TGTGCCAGTAGTCCGGGACGAGGGGTGACTGAAGCTTTCTTT
CDR3 protein: CASSPGRGVTEAFF

V gene: TRBV18
CDR3 length: 14
D gene: .
clone size: .
J gene: TRBJ2-3
CDR3 DNA: TGTGCCAGCTCGCAAAGTCCAGGGGTAGATACGCAGTATTTT
CDR3 protein: CASSQSPGVDTQYF

V gene: TRBV27
CDR3 length: 14
D gene: .
clone size: .
J gene: TRBJ1-2
CDR3 DNA: TGTGCCAGCAGTTTGCTCAGCTCTAACTATGGCTACACCTTC
CDR3 protein: CASSLLSSNYGYTF

V gene: TRBV2
CDR3 length: 16
D gene: .
clone size: .
J gene: TRBJ2-4
CDR3 DNA: TGTGCCAGCAGTGAAAGGGGTGGAAGTCCCAAAAACATTCAGTACTTC
CDR3 protein: CASSERGGSPKNIQYF

V gene: TRBV30
CDR3 length: 12
D gene: .
clone size: .
J gene: TRBJ1-1
CDR3 DNA: TGTGCCTGGAGTGTACAGGGCACTGAAGCTTTCTTT
CDR3 protein: CAWSVQGTEAFF

V gene: TRBV7-9
CDR3 length: 14
D gene: .
clone size: few
J gene: TRBJ1-3
CDR3 DNA: TGTGCCAGCAGCCTAGGAGCGTCTGGAAACACCATATATTTT
CDR3 protein: CASSLGASGNTIYF

V gene: TRBV29-1
CDR3 length: 12
D gene: .
clone size: .
J gene: TRBJ2-3
CDR3 DNA: TGCAGCGTTGAAGAACAGACAGATACGCAGTATTTT
CDR3 protein: CSVEEQTDTQYF

V gene: TRBV14
CDR3 length: 15
D gene: TRBD1
clone size: .
J gene: TRBJ2-6
CDR3 DNA: TGTGCCAGCAGCCAAAGGGGGCCTGGGGCCAACGTCCTGACTTTC
CDR3 protein: CASSQRGPGANVLTF

V gene: TRBV5-6
CDR3 length: 15
D gene: TRBD1
clone size: once
J gene: TRBJ2-3
CDR3 DNA: TGTGCCAGCAGCTGGGACAGGAGTAACACAGATACGCAGTATTTT
CDR3 protein: CASSWDRSNTDTQYF

V gene: TRBV11-3
CDR3 length: 17
D gene: TRBD2
clone size: .
J gene: TRBJ2-3
CDR3 DNA: TGTGCCAGCAGCTTGCCGGGACTAGCGGGAGGGAGAGATACGCAGTATTTT
CDR3 protein: CASSLPGLAGGRDTQYF

V gene: TRBV6-5
CDR3 length: 15
D gene: TRBD2
clone size: .
J gene: TRBJ2-3
CDR3 DNA: TGTGCCAGCAGAACCAGCGGGACTAGCACAGATACGCAGTATTTT
CDR3 protein: CASRTSGTSTDTQYF

V gene: TRBV7-2
CDR3 length: 14
D gene: .
clone size: .
J gene: TRBJ2-2
CDR3 DNA: TGTGCCAGCAGCTTAGTCGGAAACACCGGGGAGCTGTTTTTT
CDR3 protein: CASSLVGNTGELFF

V gene: TRBV5-4
CDR3 length: 13
D gene: .
clone size: .
J gene: TRBJ2-3
CDR3 DNA: TGTGCCAGCAGCTTGCCCGTCTCAGATACGCAGTATTTT
CDR3 protein: CASSLPVSDTQYF

V gene: TRBV6-4
CDR3 length: 13
D gene: TRBD2
clone size: .
J gene: TRBJ2-7
CDR3 DNA: TGTGCCAGCAGCCGGACTAGCGGGAACGAGCAGTACTTC
CDR3 protein: CASSRTSGNEQYF

V gene: TRBV20-1
CDR3 length: 11
D gene: .
clone size: .
J gene: TRBJ1-2
CDR3 DNA: TGCAGTGCTCCTTTAAACTATGGCTACACCTTC
CDR3 protein: CSAPLNYGYTF

V gene: TRBV30
CDR3 length: 13
D gene: TRBD1
clone size: .
J gene: TRBJ2-4
CDR3 DNA: TGTGCCTGGAGTGACGGACAGGGAAACATTCAGTACTTC
CDR3 protein: CAWSDGQGNIQYF

V gene: TRBV29-1
CDR3 length: 14
D gene: TRBD1
clone size: .
J gene: TRBJ1-4
CDR3 DNA: TGCAGCGTTGAAGGGACAGGGTCGAATGAAAAACTGTTTTTT
CDR3 protein: CSVEGTGSNEKLFF

V gene: TRBV30
CDR3 length: 13
D gene: .
clone size: .
J gene: TRBJ2-1
CDR3 DNA: TGTGCCTGGGACGGGCAGGGGAGAAATGAGCAGTTCTTC
CDR3 protein: CAWDGQGRNEQFF

V gene: TRBV4-3
CDR3 length: 16
D gene: .
clone size: .
J gene: TRBJ1-4
CDR3 DNA: TGCGCCAGCAGCCAAGGGGGAGTGGGAACTAATGAAAAACTGTTTTTT
CDR3 protein: CASSQGGVGTNEKLFF

V gene: TRBV27
CDR3 length: 12
D gene: .
clone size: medium-sized
J gene: TRBJ1-2
CDR3 DNA: TGTGCCAGCATGGGCATCGACTATGGCTACACCTTC
CDR3 protein: CASMGIDYGYTF

V gene: TRBV6-1
CDR3 length: 18
D gene: .
clone size: .
J gene: TRBJ2-2
CDR3 DNA: TGTGCCAGCAGTGAACAAGTGGGGAGGTTCGGACGGACCGGGGAGCTGTTTTTT
CDR3 protein: CASSEQVGRFGRTGELFF

V gene: TRBV9
CDR3 length: 13
D gene: .
clone size: .
J gene: TRBJ2-7
CDR3 DNA: TGTGCCAGCAGCGTAGAGCCCAACTACGAGCAGTACTTC
CDR3 protein: CASSVEPNYEQYF

V gene: TRBV19
CDR3 length: 17
D gene: .
clone size: few
J gene: TRBJ1-2
CDR3 DNA: TGTGCCAGTAGTATCTATACCGGACCCAAAGCCCACTATGGCTACACCTTC
CDR3 protein: CASSIYTGPKAHYGYTF

V gene: TRBV7-9
CDR3 length: 15
D gene: .
clone size: .
J gene: TRBJ1-3
CDR3 DNA: TGTGCCAGCAGCTCGACTGACACCTTTGCAAACACCATATATTTT
CDR3 protein: CASSSTDTFANTIYF